The following is a T cell receptor (beta chain) sequence with its context. CDR3 length: 12 residues. V shed 0 bases and J shed 8 bases, with 7 bases lying between them. The V gene's germline CDR1 is LNHNV and CDR2 YYDKDF (reference sequence). Assay: immunoSEQ multiplex PCR; the TCRdb copy retains only in-frame clones and omits some. Here the sample spans more than 75,000 clones, around nine tenths being singletons. These data come from a study of blood T cell repertoires in COVID-19. The J gene is TRBJ1-1, the V gene TRBV15; D is uncertain. Sequencing used peripheral blood. This clonotype originated in a woman aged 80 or over with active COVID-19. The CDR3 loop is CATSRDQQEAFF. In DNA, the CDR3 is TGTGCCACCAGCAGAGATCAACAGGAAGCTTTCTTT.